Listed below are T cell receptor beta chains from one sample, sequenced in a study of cytomegalovirus exposure and HLA in healthy donors. The data were produced by immunoSEQ multiplex PCR, yet TCRdb's version contains in-frame clones alone and is incomplete. The sample lists around 160,000 clones, over 75% occurring once. The material sequenced was PBMCs. All receptors come from a man aged 18 to 35 in good health and CMV-seropositive. The CDR3 runs from the conserved cysteine through the conserved F or W. The order of the fields is CDR3 length, V gene, J gene, D gene, clone size, CDR3 DNA, CDR3 protein. A D gene is named only where the DNA matches it firmly. Some rows mark clone size as missing; the rest say once, few, many or name a class of expanded clone.

>14|TRBV18|TRBJ1-1|TRBD1|.
TGTGCCAGCTCATCTGGGACAGCTAACACTGAAGCTTTCTTT
CASSSGTANTEAFF
>14|TRBV11-2|TRBJ2-7|.|.
TGTGCCAGCAGCTTCTTCCAAGTGCGCTACGAGCAGTACTTC
CASSFFQVRYEQYF
>12|TRBV7-9|TRBJ2-7|.|few
TGTGCCAGCAGCCTCGAGGAGACAGGGCAGTACTTC
CASSLEETGQYF
>15|TRBV2|TRBJ1-1|.|.
TGTGCCCAGCCAAAGGGGCCGACACAAAACACTGAAGCTTTCTTT
CAQPKGPTQNTEAFF
>12|TRBV6-6|TRBJ2-7|.|.
TGTGCCAGCACTAGGGGCATCTACGAGCAGTACTTC
CASTRGIYEQYF
>15|TRBV7-9|TRBJ2-3|TRBD2|once
TGTGCCAGCAGCTTAGGTGGACTAGCGGGAGATACGCAGTATTTT
CASSLGGLAGDTQYF
>14|TRBV19|TRBJ2-5|.|.
TGTGCCAGTAGCGCAGGGCCGACCCAAGAGACCCAGTACTTC
CASSAGPTQETQYF
>14|TRBV18|TRBJ1-6|TRBD1|.
TGTGCCAGCTCACTCCGACAGGGTGATTCACCCCTCCACTTT
CASSLRQGDSPLHF
>14|TRBV11-1|TRBJ1-6|.|.
TGTGCCAGCAGTTACGGACGGGGAAATTCACCCCTCCACTTT
CASSYGRGNSPLHF
>19|TRBV4-1|TRBJ1-4|TRBD1|.
TGCGCCAGCAGCCAAGATATGGTGTTGCCAGGGGGCGCGGGGGAAAAACTGTTTTTT
CASSQDMVLPGGAGEKLFF
>18|TRBV4-1|TRBJ1-4|TRBD1|.
TGCGCCAGCAGCTTCGCCTTGGACAGGGTTGCAACTAATGAAAAACTGTTTTTT
CASSFALDRVATNEKLFF
>15|TRBV9|TRBJ2-2|.|once
TGTGCCAGCAGCGTAGCTCATAGAGACACCGGGGAGCTGTTTTTT
CASSVAHRDTGELFF
>13|TRBV19|TRBJ2-7|.|.
TGTGCCACCCGGGACTGGGGCTCCTACGAGCAGTACTTC
CATRDWGSYEQYF
>15|TRBV29-1|TRBJ2-7|TRBD2|.
TGCAGCGTTGAAGAGCGCGGGGGTGGGATCGACGAGCAGTACTTC
CSVEERGGGIDEQYF
>17|TRBV7-8|TRBJ2-7|.|.
TGTGCCAGCAGCTTAGTAACACCCCGAAACGTACCCTACGAGCAGTACTTC
CASSLVTPRNVPYEQYF
>14|TRBV6-1|TRBJ2-7|.|.
TGTGCCAGCAGTGAATCTCCGCTTACCTGGCAGCAGTACTTC
CASSESPLTWQQYF
>17|TRBV11-2|TRBJ2-7|.|.
TGTGCCAGCAGCTTAGATAGGTTCCCCGGACGGGGCTACGAGCAGTACTTC
CASSLDRFPGRGYEQYF
>14|TRBV2|TRBJ1-1|TRBD1|.
TGTGCCAGCAGGGGACAGTATATGAACACTGAAGCTTTCTTT
CASRGQYMNTEAFF
>16|TRBV19|TRBJ1-1|.|once
TGTGCCAGTAGTATCCTCCTCGGGACACCGAACACTGAAGCTTTCTTT
CASSILLGTPNTEAFF
>14|TRBV21-1|TRBJ1-1|.|.
TGTGCCAGCAGCAACAAACAGGGGTTCACTGAAGCTTTCTTT
CASSNKQGFTEAFF
>13|TRBV27|TRBJ2-5|.|.
TGTGCCAGCAGTTTAGGCGGCGGAGAGACCCAGTACTTC
CASSLGGGETQYF
>15|TRBV7-2|TRBJ2-5|.|once
TGTGCCAGCAGCCGACTTAGCGACTGGGCGGAGACCCAGTACTTC
CASSRLSDWAETQYF
>15|TRBV7-9|TRBJ2-7|.|.
TGTGCCAGCAGCCCCGGGCAGGGGAGCTCCTACGAGCAGTACTTC
CASSPGQGSSYEQYF
>14|TRBV19|TRBJ2-3|TRBD2|.
TGTGCCGTTTCTAGCGGGGGGGCCACAGATACGCAGTATTTT
CAVSSGGATDTQYF
>16|TRBV5-1|TRBJ2-3|.|.
TGCGCCAGCAGCTTTTACAGGGGGGGAGGCACAGATACGCAGTATTTT
CASSFYRGGGTDTQYF
>14|TRBV5-1|TRBJ1-1|TRBD1|.
TGCGCCAGCAGCCCGGGGACAGCGAACACTGAAGCTTTCTTT
CASSPGTANTEAFF
>18|TRBV5-6|TRBJ2-3|TRBD2|.
TGTGCCAGCAGCTTGATTATAACTAGCGGGGGGGTAACAGATACGCAGTATTTT
CASSLIITSGGVTDTQYF
>18|TRBV10-3|TRBJ1-6|.|.
TGTGCCATCAGTGACATTAACACCGGGAGCTCCTATAATTCACCCCTCCACTTT
CAISDINTGSSYNSPLHF